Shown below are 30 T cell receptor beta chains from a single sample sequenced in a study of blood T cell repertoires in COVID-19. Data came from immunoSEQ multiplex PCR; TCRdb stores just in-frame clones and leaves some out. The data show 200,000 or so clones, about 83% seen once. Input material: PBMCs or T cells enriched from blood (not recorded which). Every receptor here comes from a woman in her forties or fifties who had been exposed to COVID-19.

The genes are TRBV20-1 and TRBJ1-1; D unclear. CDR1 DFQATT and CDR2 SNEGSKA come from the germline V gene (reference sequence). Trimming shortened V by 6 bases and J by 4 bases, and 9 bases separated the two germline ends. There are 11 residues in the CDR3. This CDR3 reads CSAEGGTEAFF. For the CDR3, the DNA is TGCAGTGCAGAGGGAGGCACTGAAGCTTTCTTT.

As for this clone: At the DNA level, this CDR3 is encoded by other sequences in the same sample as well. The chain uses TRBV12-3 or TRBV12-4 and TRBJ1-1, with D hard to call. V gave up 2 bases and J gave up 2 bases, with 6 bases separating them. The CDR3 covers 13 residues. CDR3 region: CASSLRGNTEAFF. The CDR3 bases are TGTGCCAGCAGTTTACGGGGAAACACTGAAGCTTTCTTT.

CDR3 nucleotide sequence: TGTGCCAGCAGTTGGGGCAGTACTGAAGCTTTCTTT. Encoded protein: CASSWGSTEAFF. The chain couples TRBV12-3 or TRBV12-4 to TRBJ1-1, with a possible D match to TRBD1 (5 bases). Trimming shortened V by 4 bases and J by 5 bases, and 8 bases separated the two germline ends. The CDR3 loop spans 12 amino acids.

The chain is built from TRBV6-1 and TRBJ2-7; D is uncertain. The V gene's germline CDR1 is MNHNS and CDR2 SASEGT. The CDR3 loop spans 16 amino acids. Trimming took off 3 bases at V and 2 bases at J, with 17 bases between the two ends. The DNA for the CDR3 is TGTGCCAGCAGTGATGATCAAGCGCTGCCTACCTACGAGCAGTACTTC. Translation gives CASSDDQALPTYEQYF.

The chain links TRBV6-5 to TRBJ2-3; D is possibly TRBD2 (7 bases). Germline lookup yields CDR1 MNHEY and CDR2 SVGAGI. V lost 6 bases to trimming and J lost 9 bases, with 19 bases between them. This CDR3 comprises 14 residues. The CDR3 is CASSLGRGAMTQYF. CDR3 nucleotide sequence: TGTGCCAGCAGCCTCGGTCGGGGGGCAATGACGCAGTATTTT.

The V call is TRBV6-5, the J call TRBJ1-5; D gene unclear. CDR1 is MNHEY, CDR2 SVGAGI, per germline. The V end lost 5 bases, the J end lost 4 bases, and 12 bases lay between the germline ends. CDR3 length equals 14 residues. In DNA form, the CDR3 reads TGTGCCAGCAGTCTTTCAACAGTGAATCAGCCCCAGCATTTT. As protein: CASSLSTVNQPQHF.

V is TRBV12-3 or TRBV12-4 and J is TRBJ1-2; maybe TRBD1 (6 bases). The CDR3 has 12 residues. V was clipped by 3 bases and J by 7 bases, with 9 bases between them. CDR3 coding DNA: TGTGCCAGCAGTTTTGGGGGCTCTGGCTACACCTTC. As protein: CASSFGGSGYTF.

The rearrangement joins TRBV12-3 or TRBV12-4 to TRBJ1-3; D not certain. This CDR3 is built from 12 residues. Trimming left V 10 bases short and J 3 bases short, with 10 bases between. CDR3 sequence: CATFRGGNTIYF. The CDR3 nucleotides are TGTGCCACCTTCAGAGGTGGAAACACCATATATTTT.

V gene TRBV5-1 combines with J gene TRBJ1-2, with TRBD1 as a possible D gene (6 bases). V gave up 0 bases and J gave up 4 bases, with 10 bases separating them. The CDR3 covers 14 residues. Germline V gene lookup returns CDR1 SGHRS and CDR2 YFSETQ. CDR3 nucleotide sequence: TGCGCCAGCAGCTTGGACAGGGTCAGCTATGGCTACACCTTC. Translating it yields CASSLDRVSYGYTF.

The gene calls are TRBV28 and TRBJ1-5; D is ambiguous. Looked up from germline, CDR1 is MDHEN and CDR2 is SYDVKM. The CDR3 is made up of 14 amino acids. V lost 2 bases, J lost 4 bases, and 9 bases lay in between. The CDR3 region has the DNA TGTGCCAGCAGTTTAGTTCGAGGTAATCAGCCCCAGCATTTT. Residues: CASSLVRGNQPQHF.

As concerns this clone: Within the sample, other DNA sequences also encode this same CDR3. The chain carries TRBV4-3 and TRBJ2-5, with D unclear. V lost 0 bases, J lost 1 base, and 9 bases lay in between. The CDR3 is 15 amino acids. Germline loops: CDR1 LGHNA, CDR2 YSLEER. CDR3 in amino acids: CASSQDGGSQETQYF. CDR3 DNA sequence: TGCGCCAGCAGCCAAGATGGCGGCAGCCAAGAGACCCAGTACTTC.

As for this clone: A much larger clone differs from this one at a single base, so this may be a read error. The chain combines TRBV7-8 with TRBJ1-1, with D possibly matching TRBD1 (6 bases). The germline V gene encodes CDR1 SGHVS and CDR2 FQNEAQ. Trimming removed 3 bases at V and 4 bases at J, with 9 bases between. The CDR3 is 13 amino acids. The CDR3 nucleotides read TGTGCCAGCAGCTTTGACAGGAGCACTGAAGCTTTCTTT. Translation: CASSFDRSTEAFF.

The CDR3 spells CASSLVTGRRVEQYF. The DNA of the CDR3 is TGTGCCAGCAGTTTAGTCACAGGGCGGCGGGTCGAGCAGTACTTC. This chain joins TRBV28 and TRBJ2-7, with D possibly being TRBD1 (6 bases). The ends were cut back, 2 bases at V and 6 bases at J, with 17 bases in the middle. Per germline, CDR1 MDHEN and CDR2 SYDVKM. The CDR3 has 15 amino acids.

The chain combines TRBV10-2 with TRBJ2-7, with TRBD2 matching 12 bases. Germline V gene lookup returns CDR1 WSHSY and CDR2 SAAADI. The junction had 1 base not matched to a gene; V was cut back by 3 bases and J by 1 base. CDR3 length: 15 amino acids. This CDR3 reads CASSDTSGGSYEQYF. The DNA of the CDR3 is TGCGCCAGCAGTGATACTAGCGGGGGGTCCTACGAGCAGTACTTC.

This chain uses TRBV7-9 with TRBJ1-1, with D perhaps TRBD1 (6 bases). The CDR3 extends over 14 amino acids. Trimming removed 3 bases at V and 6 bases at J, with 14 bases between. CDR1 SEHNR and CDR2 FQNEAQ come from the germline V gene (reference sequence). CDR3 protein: CASSFEQGSAEAFF. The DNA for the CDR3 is TGTGCCAGCAGCTTCGAACAGGGATCAGCTGAAGCTTTCTTT.

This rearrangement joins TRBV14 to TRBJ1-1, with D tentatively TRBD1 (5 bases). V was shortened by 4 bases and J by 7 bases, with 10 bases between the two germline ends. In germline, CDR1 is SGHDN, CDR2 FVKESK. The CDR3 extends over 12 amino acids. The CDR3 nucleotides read TGTGCCAGCAGCCTGCCCGGGGGTGAAGCTTTCTTT. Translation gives CASSLPGGEAFF. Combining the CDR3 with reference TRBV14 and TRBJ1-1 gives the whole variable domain EAGVTQFPSHSVIEKGQTVTLRCDPISGHDNLYWYRRVMGKEIKFLLHFVKESKQDESGMPNNRFLAERTGGTYSTLKVQPAELEDSGVYFCASSLPGGEAFFGQGTRLTVV.

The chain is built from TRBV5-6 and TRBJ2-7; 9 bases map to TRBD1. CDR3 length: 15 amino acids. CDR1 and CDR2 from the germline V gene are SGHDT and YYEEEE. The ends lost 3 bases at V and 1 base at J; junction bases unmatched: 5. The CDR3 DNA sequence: TGTGCCAGCAGCTGGGGACAGGGAGGTTCCTACGAGCAGTACTTC. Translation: CASSWGQGGSYEQYF. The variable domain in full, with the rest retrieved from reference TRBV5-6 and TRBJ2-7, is DAGVTQSPTHLIKTRGQQVTLRCSPKSGHDTVSWYQQALGQGPQFIFQYYEEEERQRGNFPDRFSGHQFPNYSSELNVNALLLGDSALYLCASSWGQGGSYEQYFGPGTRLTVT.

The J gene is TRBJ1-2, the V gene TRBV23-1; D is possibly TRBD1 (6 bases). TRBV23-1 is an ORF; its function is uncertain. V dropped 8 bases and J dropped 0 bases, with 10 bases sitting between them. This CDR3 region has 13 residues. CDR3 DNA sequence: TGCGCCAGCCCCGGACAGCCTAACTATGGCTACACCTTC. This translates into CASPGQPNYGYTF.

The CDR3 region has the DNA TGTGCCAGCAGCTCACAGGGTATATGGGCCACAGATACGCAGTATTTT. It codes for CASSSQGIWATDTQYF. This sequence joins TRBV5-6 and TRBJ2-3, with D perhaps TRBD1 (6 bases). Germline loops: CDR1 SGHDT, CDR2 YYEEEE. This CDR3 is built from 16 residues. The V and J ends lost 3 bases and 2 bases respectively, with 16 bases between them.

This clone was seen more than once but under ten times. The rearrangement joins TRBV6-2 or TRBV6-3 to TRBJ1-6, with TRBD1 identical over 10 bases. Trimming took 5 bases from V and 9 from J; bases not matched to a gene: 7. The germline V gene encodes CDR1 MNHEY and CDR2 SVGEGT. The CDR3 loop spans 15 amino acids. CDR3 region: CASSISRDRGSPLHF. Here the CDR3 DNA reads TGTGCCAGCAGTATTTCCCGGGACAGGGGTTCACCCCTCCACTTT.

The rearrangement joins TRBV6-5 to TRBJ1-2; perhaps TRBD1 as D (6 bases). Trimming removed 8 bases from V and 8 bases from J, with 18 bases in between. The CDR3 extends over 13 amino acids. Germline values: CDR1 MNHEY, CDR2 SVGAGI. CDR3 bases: TGTGCCAGCTACAGGGAAACGCTACGGGGCTACACCTTC. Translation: CASYRETLRGYTF.

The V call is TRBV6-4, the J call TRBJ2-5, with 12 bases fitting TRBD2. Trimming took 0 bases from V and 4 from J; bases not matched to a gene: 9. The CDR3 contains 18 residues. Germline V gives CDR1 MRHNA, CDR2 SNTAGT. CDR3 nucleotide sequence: TGTGCCAGCAGTGACTCGAGACTAGCGGGGGTATATGGAGAGACCCAGTACTTC. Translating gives CASSDSRLAGVYGETQYF.

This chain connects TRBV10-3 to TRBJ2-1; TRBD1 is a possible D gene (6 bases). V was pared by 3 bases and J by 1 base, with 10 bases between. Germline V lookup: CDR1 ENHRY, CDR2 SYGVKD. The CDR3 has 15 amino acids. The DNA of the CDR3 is TGTGCCATCAGTGAAGGGGGATTTTCCTACAATGAGCAGTTCTTC. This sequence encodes CAISEGGFSYNEQFF.

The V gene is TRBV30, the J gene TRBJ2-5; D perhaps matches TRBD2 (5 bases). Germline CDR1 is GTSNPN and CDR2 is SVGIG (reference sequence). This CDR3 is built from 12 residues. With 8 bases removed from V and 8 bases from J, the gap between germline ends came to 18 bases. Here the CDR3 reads CALEGLPQTQYF. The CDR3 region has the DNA TGTGCCCTCGAGGGCCTTCCGCAAACCCAGTACTTC. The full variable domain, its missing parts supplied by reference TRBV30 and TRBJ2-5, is SQTIHQWPATLVQPVGSPLSLECTVEGTSNPNLYWYRQAAGRGLQLLFYSVGIGQISSEVPQNLSASRPQDRQFILSSKKLLLSDSGFYLCALEGLPQTQYFGPGTRLLVL.

The CDR3 sequence: CASSFPGGVEKLFF. The DNA of the CDR3 is TGTGCCAGCAGTTTCCCTGGGGGGGTTGAAAAACTGTTTTTT. V usage is TRBV28 and J usage is TRBJ1-4; possible D gene TRBD1, 5 bases. The CDR3 is 14 amino acids. Looked up from germline, CDR1 is MDHEN and CDR2 is SYDVKM. Trimming stripped 3 bases from V and 7 bases from J, with 12 bases between.

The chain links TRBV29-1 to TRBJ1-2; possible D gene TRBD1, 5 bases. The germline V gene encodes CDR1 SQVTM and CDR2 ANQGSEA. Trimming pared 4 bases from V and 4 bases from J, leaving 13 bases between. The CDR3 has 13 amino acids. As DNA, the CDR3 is TGCAGCGTTGTGGCAGGGAAGGGCTATGGCTACACCTTC. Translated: CSVVAGKGYGYTF.

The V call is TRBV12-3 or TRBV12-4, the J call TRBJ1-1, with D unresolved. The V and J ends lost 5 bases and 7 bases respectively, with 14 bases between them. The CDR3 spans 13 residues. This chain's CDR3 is CASSHLGSSEAFF. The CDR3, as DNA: TGTGCCAGCAGTCATTTGGGGAGTAGTGAAGCTTTCTTT.

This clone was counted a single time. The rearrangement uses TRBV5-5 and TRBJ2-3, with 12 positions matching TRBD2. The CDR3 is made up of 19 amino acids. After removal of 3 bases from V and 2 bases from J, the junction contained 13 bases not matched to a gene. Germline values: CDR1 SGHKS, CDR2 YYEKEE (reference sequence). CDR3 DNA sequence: TGTGCCAGCAGCTGGCAAACTAGCGGGGGGCGCCGGGCCACAGATACGCAGTATTTT. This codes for CASSWQTSGGRRATDTQYF.

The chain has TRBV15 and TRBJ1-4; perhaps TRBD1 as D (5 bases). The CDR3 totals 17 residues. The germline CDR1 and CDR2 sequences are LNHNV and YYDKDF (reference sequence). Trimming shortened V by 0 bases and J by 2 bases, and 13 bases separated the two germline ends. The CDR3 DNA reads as TGTGCCACCAGCAGAGAAGCCCGAAAGGGGACTAATGAAAAACTGTTTTTT. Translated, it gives CATSREARKGTNEKLFF.

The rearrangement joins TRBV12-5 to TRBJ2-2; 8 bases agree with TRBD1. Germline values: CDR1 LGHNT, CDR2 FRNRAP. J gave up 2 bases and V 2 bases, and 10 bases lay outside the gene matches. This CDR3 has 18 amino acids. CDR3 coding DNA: TGTGCTAGTGGTTTGTTGCTCAGGGGGCCATCAAACACCGGGGAGCTGTTTTTT. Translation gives CASGLLLRGPSNTGELFF.